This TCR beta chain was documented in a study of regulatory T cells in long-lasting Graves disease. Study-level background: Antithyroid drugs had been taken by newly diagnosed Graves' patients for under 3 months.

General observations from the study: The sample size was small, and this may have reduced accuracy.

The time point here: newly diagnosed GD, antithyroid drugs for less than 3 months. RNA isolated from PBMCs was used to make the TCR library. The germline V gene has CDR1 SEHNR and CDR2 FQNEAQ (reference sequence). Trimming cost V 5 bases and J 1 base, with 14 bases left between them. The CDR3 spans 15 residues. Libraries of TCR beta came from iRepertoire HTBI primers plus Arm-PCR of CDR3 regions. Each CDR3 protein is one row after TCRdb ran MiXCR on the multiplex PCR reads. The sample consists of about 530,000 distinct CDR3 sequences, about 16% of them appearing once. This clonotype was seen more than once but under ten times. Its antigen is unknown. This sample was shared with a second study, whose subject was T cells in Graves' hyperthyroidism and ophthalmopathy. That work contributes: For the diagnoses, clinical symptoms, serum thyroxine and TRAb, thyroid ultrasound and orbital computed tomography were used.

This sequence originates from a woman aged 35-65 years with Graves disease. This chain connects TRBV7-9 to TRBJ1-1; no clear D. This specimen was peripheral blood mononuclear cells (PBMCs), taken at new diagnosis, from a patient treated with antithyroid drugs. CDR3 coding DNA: TGTGCCAGCAGCGACGGACCCATAAGGAACACTGAAGCTTTCTTT. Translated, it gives CASSDGPIRNTEAFF.